The rows below give T cell receptor beta chains drawn from one sample of a study of cytomegalovirus exposure and HLA in healthy donors. Some clones are missing from TCRdb's copy, which holds only in-frame ones; the method was immunoSEQ multiplex PCR. The table includes about 180,000 clones, just over 75% detected once. Material: PBMCs. All receptors come from a man between 18 and 29 years old in good health and CMV-seronegative. Both conserved end residues are part of each CDR3. A D gene is named only where the DNA matches it firmly. Clone size is not always given. Where it is, it says once, few, many or a class for expanded clones.

v_gene	j_gene	d_gene	abundance	len	CDR3nt	CDR3aa
TRBV6-1	TRBJ1-1	.	few	13	TGTGCCAGCAGTGCTTCCAGGGGCGCTGAAGCTTTCTTT	CASSASRGAEAFF
TRBV6-1	TRBJ1-2	TRBD1	.	15	TGTGCCAGCAGTGGGACCGGGACAGGGGAGAATGGCTACACCTTC	CASSGTGTGENGYTF
TRBV19	TRBJ1-2	TRBD1	.	13	TGTGCCAGTAGCCGACAGGGAAACTATGGCTACACCTTC	CASSRQGNYGYTF
TRBV4-3	TRBJ2-7	TRBD1	.	15	TGCGCCAGCGGGACCGGGACAGGGGGCCTTAACGAGCAGTACTTC	CASGTGTGGLNEQYF
TRBV7-2	TRBJ1-5	TRBD1	.	16	TGTGCCAGCAGCTTGACAGGGGGCGGGAGCAATCAGCCCCAGCATTTT	CASSLTGGGSNQPQHF
TRBV18	TRBJ1-4	.	.	12	TGTGCCAGCTCACCTATATCTGGAGAACTGTTTTTT	CASSPISGELFF
TRBV11-3	TRBJ1-2	TRBD1	.	16	TGTGCCAGCAGCTTAGATGAGACAGGGCAGTACTATGGCTACACCTTC	CASSLDETGQYYGYTF
TRBV19	TRBJ2-7	TRBD1	once	14	TGTGCCAGTAGTATCGACAGGGGGTTCTACGAGCAGTACTTC	CASSIDRGFYEQYF
TRBV7-2	TRBJ1-3	TRBD1	.	15	TGTGCCAGCAGCTTACGGTCAGGGGGTGGAAACACCATATATTTT	CASSLRSGGGNTIYF
TRBV7-2	TRBJ2-7	TRBD2	.	15	TGTGCCAGCAGCTTAGTTCGGGGACTAGGGAACGAGCAGTACTTC	CASSLVRGLGNEQYF
TRBV7-3	TRBJ1-1	.	.	13	TGTGCCAGGGGGAGGGGAATCTCCACTGAAGCTTTCTTT	CARGRGISTEAFF
TRBV7-9	TRBJ1-5	TRBD1	.	16	TGTGCCAGCAGCGGCATGGGACAGGGGGCATCTCAGCCCCAGCATTTT	CASSGMGQGASQPQHF
TRBV7-8	TRBJ2-4	.	.	15	TGTGCCAGCAGCCTATCGGCAGGGCAGCAAAACATTCAGTACTTC	CASSLSAGQQNIQYF
TRBV27	TRBJ1-1	TRBD1	.	13	TGTGCCAGCAGGCTACAGGGGGGCACTGAAGCTTTCTTT	CASRLQGGTEAFF
TRBV7-2	TRBJ2-1	.	.	13	TGTGCCAGCAGCTTAGTCAGTTACAATGAGCAGTTCTTC	CASSLVSYNEQFF
TRBV29-1	TRBJ2-3	TRBD2	.	14	TGCAGCGTAGGACTAGCGGGGGGGATGGATACGCAGTATTTT	CSVGLAGGMDTQYF
TRBV5-6	TRBJ2-7	TRBD2	.	14	TGTGCCAGCAGCCTCCGTGGCGGGAGCGACGAGCAGTACTTC	CASSLRGGSDEQYF
TRBV30	TRBJ2-1	.	.	15	TGTGCCTGGATTGACACCGCTCCCAACTACAATGAGCAGTTCTTC	CAWIDTAPNYNEQFF
TRBV9	TRBJ1-3	.	.	12	TGTGCCAGCAGCCCAGAGGCGGACACCATATATTTT	CASSPEADTIYF
TRBV4-1	TRBJ1-1	.	.	14	TGCGCCAGCAGCCCTCAGGGATTGAACACTGAAGCTTTCTTT	CASSPQGLNTEAFF
TRBV6-1	TRBJ1-6	TRBD1	.	16	TGTGCCAGCAGTGCTTGGGACAGGGGAAATTGGTCACCCCTCCACTTT	CASSAWDRGNWSPLHF
TRBV27	TRBJ2-7	.	few	15	TGTGCCAGCAGCTTTAACAGGCCTAGCTCCTACGAGCAGTACTTC	CASSFNRPSSYEQYF
TRBV7-2	TRBJ2-1	TRBD1	.	15	TGTGCCAGCAGCTCCACCTCCGGGACAGGGGTAGAGCAGTTCTTC	CASSSTSGTGVEQFF
TRBV15	TRBJ1-4	.	.	12	TGTGCCACCAGCTCCCGACAGACTAAACTGTTTTTT	CATSSRQTKLFF
TRBV4-2	TRBJ2-5	TRBD2	.	17	TGTGCCAGCAGCCAAGATGGGGCTAGCGGGGGGCAAGAGACCCAGTACTTC	CASSQDGASGGQETQYF
TRBV19	TRBJ1-2	TRBD1	.	13	TGTGCCAGTAGTTGGGGACAGACCTATGGCTACACCTTC	CASSWGQTYGYTF
TRBV20-1	TRBJ2-7	.	.	11	TGCAGTGCTCGGGGTGGGGACGAGCAGTACTTC	CSARGGDEQYF
TRBV6-1	TRBJ1-5	.	.	15	TGTGCCAGCAGTGAAGCAATGTATAGCAATCAGCCCCAGCATTTT	CASSEAMYSNQPQHF
TRBV7-2	TRBJ2-7	TRBD1	.	16	TGTGCCAGCAGGCCGAACCCGGGACAGGGAAACTACGAGCAGTACTTC	CASRPNPGQGNYEQYF
TRBV18	TRBJ2-2	TRBD1	.	15	TGTGCCAGCTCCGTCCGGGACAGGGACACCGGGGAGCTGTTTTTT	CASSVRDRDTGELFF
TRBV19	TRBJ2-7	TRBD1	.	15	TGTGCCAGTAGTATTATCGGGACAGTAGCCTACGAGCAGTACTTC	CASSIIGTVAYEQYF
TRBV2	TRBJ1-5	TRBD1	few	16	TGTGCCAGCAGTGAATTAGGGACAGGGGGTCCCCAGCCCCAGCATTTT	CASSELGTGGPQPQHF
TRBV6-5	TRBJ1-1	.	.	14	TGTGCCAGCGAGGTGAACAGGGTGAACACTGAAGCTTTCTTT	CASEVNRVNTEAFF
TRBV5-8	TRBJ2-1	TRBD2	.	17	TGTGCCAGCAGCTCCGTCCGTGGCGGGAGGGCCTTCGATGAGCAGTTCTTC	CASSSVRGGRAFDEQFF
TRBV19	TRBJ2-7	TRBD1	.	15	TGTGCCAGTAGTGCCGGGACAGGGTCATCCTACGAGCAGTACTTC	CASSAGTGSSYEQYF
TRBV6-6	TRBJ1-4	.	.	12	TGTGCCAGCAGTTACGTAAATGAAAAACTGTTTTTT	CASSYVNEKLFF
TRBV7-2	TRBJ1-2	.	.	10	TGTGCCAGCAGCTTGATGGGCGACCCCTTC	CASSLMGDPF
TRBV19	TRBJ2-3	.	once	19	TGTGCCAGTAGTGAACTAAGGGGGGGCCCTTCACGAGACACAGATACGCAGTATTTT	CASSELRGGPSRDTDTQYF
TRBV30	TRBJ1-2	.	.	13	TGTGCCTGGACGCGGGGGGCCGGGCATGGCTACACCTTC	CAWTRGAGHGYTF
TRBV30	TRBJ2-1	.	once	16	TGTGCCTGGAGTGGGTTTGCGGGGGCCTTCGCCAATGAGCAGTTCTTC	CAWSGFAGAFANEQFF
TRBV6-1	TRBJ1-1	.	.	12	TGTGCCAGCACCGAATGGAGTCGTGAAGCTTTCTTT	CASTEWSREAFF
TRBV6-6	TRBJ2-1	.	.	14	TGTGCCAGCAGTTATTGGCCTCCCGGGAATGAGCAGTTCTTC	CASSYWPPGNEQFF
TRBV4-3	TRBJ1-2	.	.	17	TGCGCCAGCAGCCAAGATCTGTCGTACGGACTGGGCTATGGCTACACCTTC	CASSQDLSYGLGYGYTF
TRBV6-6	TRBJ1-1	.	few	14	TGTGCCAGCTCTGTCATGAGAGGGAACACTGAAGCTTTCTTT	CASSVMRGNTEAFF
TRBV14	TRBJ1-1	.	.	15	TGTGCCAGCAGCCAAGATCCCAGGGAGAACACTGAAGCTTTCTTT	CASSQDPRENTEAFF
TRBV7-6	TRBJ1-1	TRBD1	few	16	TGTGCCAGCAGCTCTGGATCCAGGGGGCAGGACACTGAAGCTTTCTTT	CASSSGSRGQDTEAFF
TRBV25-1	TRBJ2-3	.	.	16	TGTGCCAGCAGTCCCCTCGGGCAGGGAAACACAGATACGCAGTATTTT	CASSPLGQGNTDTQYF
TRBV6-5	TRBJ2-1	TRBD1	.	13	TGTGCCAGCAGTTGGACAGGGAGCAATGAGCAGTTCTTC	CASSWTGSNEQFF
TRBV7-9	TRBJ2-1	TRBD2	.	16	TGTGCCAGCAGCCTTATACTAGCGGGATCCTACAATGAGCAGTTCTTC	CASSLILAGSYNEQFF
TRBV6-5	TRBJ1-1	TRBD1	.	12	TGTGCCAGCAGTGACAGGGGTAGTCGAGCTTTCTTT	CASSDRGSRAFF
TRBV27	TRBJ1-2	.	few	15	TGTGCCAGCAGTTTAAGCCCAGAACAGTTCGGCGGCTACACCTTC	CASSLSPEQFGGYTF
TRBV13	TRBJ2-1	TRBD2	.	20	TGTGCCAGCAGCCGCGAGTACTCCTTAGGAGCGGGAGGACTCTACAATGAGCAGTTCTTC	CASSREYSLGAGGLYNEQFF
TRBV2	TRBJ2-7	.	few	12	TGTGCCAGCAGCCCGGGGGGGCCAGGGGGGTACTTC	CASSPGGPGGYF
TRBV19	TRBJ2-2	TRBD1	.	17	TGTGCCAGTAGTAGAAAAGGGGGCGACTCGAACACCGGGGAGCTGTTTTTT	CASSRKGGDSNTGELFF
TRBV7-6	TRBJ1-3	.	few	13	TGTGCCAGCAGCTTACAGAAAGGAAACACCATATATTTT	CASSLQKGNTIYF
TRBV12-5	TRBJ2-5	.	.	17	TGTGCTAGTGGTTTGGTATTTCTTCCCCCAGGGAAAGAGACCCAGTACTTC	CASGLVFLPPGKETQYF
TRBV9	TRBJ2-5	.	.	15	TGTGCCAGCAGCGTAGACGGGGTCAGGGGAGAGACCCAGTACTTC	CASSVDGVRGETQYF
TRBV7-9	TRBJ2-1	.	.	12	TGTGCCAGCAGCTTATCTCTCGATGAGCAGTTCTTC	CASSLSLDEQFF
TRBV6-5	TRBJ1-1	.	.	14	TGTGCCAGCAGTTTCGACAGGCGGGTAACTGAAGCTTTCTTT	CASSFDRRVTEAFF
TRBV4-3	TRBJ2-4	.	.	14	TGCGCCAGCAGCCAAGATTATGCCGGGAACATTCAGTACTTC	CASSQDYAGNIQYF